The rows below give T cell receptor beta chains drawn from one sample of a study of cytomegalovirus exposure and HLA in healthy donors. Using immunoSEQ multiplex PCR, the repertoire was profiled, and TCRdb retains in-frame clones only, with some absent. Its clone listing holds roughly 82,000 clones. Sequencing input: PBMCs. All receptors come from a woman aged 55-69 years in good health and CMV-seronegative. The CDR3 runs from the conserved cysteine through the conserved F or W. The D gene is left open where the match is weak.

TRBV27	TRBJ2-7	TRBD2	15	CASSLKAGGPYEQYF	TGTGCCAGCAGTTTAAAAGCGGGAGGGCCTTACGAGCAGTACTTC
TRBV28	TRBJ2-1	TRBD1	16	CASSLTGTGGGDEQFF	TGTGCCAGCAGTTTGACCGGGACAGGGGGAGGCGATGAGCAGTTCTTC
TRBV7-2	TRBJ2-7	TRBD1	12	CASSSTGTLGYF	TGTGCCAGCAGCTCGACAGGGACCCTAGGGTACTTC
TRBV5-5	TRBJ1-2	NA	16	CASSPQMDSRYYGYTF	TGTGCCAGCAGCCCTCAAATGGACAGCCGATACTATGGCTACACCTTC
TRBV5-1	TRBJ1-6	NA	17	CASSLAAESSYNSPLHF	TGCGCCAGCAGCTTGGCGGCGGAGAGCTCCTATAATTCACCCCTCCACTTT
TRBV4-2	TRBJ2-3	NA	16	CASSQVGAPSTDTQYF	TGTGCCAGCAGCCAAGTTGGGGCCCCTAGCACAGATACGCAGTATTTT
TRBV6-5	TRBJ1-1	NA	14	CASSYRTENTEAFF	TGTGCCAGCAGTTACAGGACAGAAAACACTGAAGCTTTCTTT
TRBV7-2	TRBJ2-1	TRBD1	15	CASSLVAGGGNEQFF	TGTGCCAGCAGCTTAGTGGCAGGGGGCGGGAATGAGCAGTTCTTC
TRBV7-9	TRBJ2-7	TRBD2	16	CASSFWTSAEGYEQYF	TGTGCCAGCAGCTTCTGGACTAGCGCCGAAGGCTACGAGCAGTACTTC
TRBV7-9	TRBJ2-1	NA	14	CASSSSGGDNEQFF	TGTGCCAGCAGCTCGAGTGGAGGGGACAATGAGCAGTTCTTC
TRBV7-8	TRBJ2-2	TRBD2	17	CASSLAGLAGNTGELFF	TGTGCCAGCAGCTTAGCTGGGCTAGCGGGAAACACCGGGGAGCTGTTTTTT
TRBV11-2	TRBJ2-1	NA	15	CASSSTSSGYNEQFF	TGTGCCAGCAGTTCTACTAGTTCGGGGTACAATGAGCAGTTCTTC
TRBV27	TRBJ2-1	TRBD2	15	CASSLFNRGGDEQFF	TGTGCCAGCAGTTTATTCAATCGGGGAGGGGATGAGCAGTTCTTC
TRBV5-4	TRBJ2-7	TRBD2	14	CASSLGLGGTEQYF	TGTGCCAGCAGCTTGGGCTTGGGGGGGACCGAGCAGTACTTC
TRBV9	TRBJ2-2	NA	17	CASSLPAGGMDTGELFF	TGTGCCAGCAGCCTACCAGCCGGAGGGATGGACACCGGGGAGCTGTTTTTT
TRBV5-1	TRBJ1-4	TRBD1	13	CASGPGGREKLFF	TGCGCCAGCGGACCAGGGGGACGTGAAAAACTGTTTTTT
TRBV2	TRBJ1-5	NA	18	CASSTYLGEGYSNQPQHF	TGTGCCAGCAGTACCTATCTCGGGGAGGGATATAGCAATCAGCCCCAGCATTTT
TRBV28	TRBJ1-2	NA	14	CASSVTGTSYGYTF	TGTGCCAGCAGTGTAACGGGGACTAGCTATGGCTACACCTTC
TRBV19	TRBJ2-5	NA	13	CASSIGSQETQYF	TGTGCCAGTAGTATTGGCTCGCAAGAGACCCAGTACTTC
TRBV18	TRBJ1-5	NA	13	CASSPRDAGPQHF	TGTGCCAGCTCACCGAGGGATGCGGGGCCCCAGCATTTT
TRBV2	TRBJ2-3	TRBD1	15	CASSGGTGGTDTQYF	TGTGCCAGCAGTGGGGGGACAGGGGGAACAGATACGCAGTATTTT
TRBV2	TRBJ2-4	TRBD1	15	CASRGTALAKNIQYF	TGTGCCAGCAGGGGGACAGCTTTAGCCAAAAACATTCAGTACTTC
TRBV7-2	TRBJ1-4	TRBD1	15	CASSLGGQGNEKLFF	TGTGCCAGCAGCTTAGGGGGACAGGGAAATGAAAAACTGTTTTTT
TRBV5-1	TRBJ1-2	TRBD1	15	CASSPGRGRGIGYTF	TGCGCCAGCAGCCCCGGGAGGGGGCGAGGAATAGGCTACACCTTC
TRBV7-2	TRBJ2-7	TRBD2	18	CASSPHRTSGSSSYEQYF	TGTGCCAGCAGCCCCCACCGGACTAGCGGGAGCAGCTCCTACGAGCAGTACTTC
TRBV28	TRBJ2-1	TRBD2	14	CASSLVLAGGEQFF	TGTGCCAGCAGTTTAGTACTAGCGGGAGGGGAGCAGTTCTTC
TRBV28	TRBJ2-7	TRBD2	16	CASSLTRRGGSYEQYF	TGTGCCAGCAGTTTAACGCGCCGGGGGGGCTCCTACGAGCAGTACTTC
TRBV2	TRBJ2-6	NA	12	CASTPGANVLTF	TGTGCCAGCACCCCAGGGGCCAACGTCCTGACTTTC
TRBV19	TRBJ2-5	NA	15	CASSILGTRQETQYF	TGTGCCAGTAGTATTCTTGGGACAAGGCAAGAGACCCAGTACTTC
TRBV2	TRBJ2-1	NA	16	CASFSAGGLLYNEQFF	TGTGCCAGTTTTTCAGCGGGTGGCCTACTCTACAATGAGCAGTTCTTC
TRBV7-9	TRBJ2-3	TRBD1	17	CASSFWATGGIADTQYF	TGTGCCAGCAGCTTTTGGGCTACAGGGGGCATCGCAGATACGCAGTATTTT
TRBV19	TRBJ1-2	TRBD1	14	CATVPGQGTSGYTF	TGTGCCACAGTCCCGGGACAGGGGACGAGTGGCTACACCTTC
TRBV6-5	TRBJ2-1	TRBD2	16	CASSYSLAGGYNEQFF	TGTGCCAGCAGTTACTCGCTAGCGGGAGGTTACAATGAGCAGTTCTTC
TRBV28	TRBJ1-4	NA	13	CASTRTTNEKLFF	TGTGCCAGCACCAGGACAACTAATGAAAAACTGTTTTTT
TRBV5-1	TRBJ2-5	NA	14	CASSLGGDQETQYF	TGCGCCAGCAGCTTGGGGGGGGATCAAGAGACCCAGTACTTC
TRBV5-1	TRBJ2-7	TRBD2	16	CASSLGGLADLYEQYF	TGCGCCAGCAGCTTGGGGGGACTAGCCGACCTCTACGAGCAGTACTTC
TRBV7-9	TRBJ2-2	TRBD1	16	CASSFIRTGWTGELFF	TGTGCCAGCAGCTTTATCCGGACAGGGTGGACCGGGGAGCTGTTTTTT
TRBV5-4	TRBJ2-7	NA	15	CASRKDVQGTYEQYF	TGTGCCAGCAGAAAGGATGTTCAGGGAACCTACGAGCAGTACTTC
TRBV5-1	TRBJ1-1	NA	14	CASSLTGWNTEAFF	TGCGCCAGCAGCTTGACGGGATGGAACACTGAAGCTTTCTTT
TRBV18	TRBJ2-1	NA	16	CASSPPQGGSFNEQFF	TGTGCCAGCTCACCACCTCAGGGGGGTTCGTTCAATGAGCAGTTCTTC
TRBV6-5	TRBJ1-1	NA	15	CASSYTGRANTEAFF	TGTGCCAGCAGTTACACGGGCAGGGCGAACACTGAAGCTTTCTTT
TRBV4-1	TRBJ2-7	TRBD2	18	CASSQDQGTSVIMREQYF	TGCGCCAGCAGCCAAGACCAAGGGACTAGCGTTATTATGCGCGAGCAGTACTTC
TRBV5-1	TRBJ2-2	NA	16	CASSLGTGTSTGELFF	TGCGCCAGCAGTTTAGGGACCGGGACTTCCACCGGGGAGCTGTTTTTT
TRBV7-9	TRBJ2-7	TRBD1	12	CASSLGPGTGYF	TGTGCCAGCAGCTTAGGGCCCGGGACAGGGTACTTC
TRBV4-1	TRBJ2-3	TRBD2	16	CASSQAGTSGMDTQYF	TGCGCCAGCAGCCAAGCTGGGACTAGCGGGATGGATACGCAGTATTTT
TRBV6-4	TRBJ2-7	TRBD1	14	CASSDGTGGHEQYF	TGTGCCAGCAGTGACGGGACAGGGGGCCACGAGCAGTACTTC
TRBV4-3	TRBJ2-3	NA	16	CASSQDTGRAGDTQYF	TGCGCCAGCAGCCAAGATACCGGGAGAGCAGGGGATACGCAGTATTTT
TRBV28	TRBJ2-7	NA	13	CATYRSGYYEQYF	TGTGCCACCTATCGCTCGGGATACTACGAGCAGTACTTC
TRBV5-6	TRBJ1-4	TRBD1	16	CASSLASGQGLEKLFF	TGTGCCAGCAGCTTGGCCTCCGGACAGGGTCTGGAAAAACTGTTTTTT
TRBV5-1	TRBJ2-3	NA	15	CASSPWGAGTDTQYF	TGCGCCAGCAGCCCGTGGGGAGCGGGCACAGATACGCAGTATTTT
TRBV19	TRBJ1-5	TRBD1	16	CASSIRTGYSNQPQHF	TGTGCCAGTAGTATTAGGACAGGCTATAGCAATCAGCCCCAGCATTTT
TRBV7-8	TRBJ2-1	NA	15	CASSKSLTGPNEQFF	TGTGCCAGCAGCAAGTCCCTCACAGGCCCCAATGAGCAGTTCTTC
TRBV7-2	TRBJ2-2	NA	15	CASSSTSGNTGELFF	TGTGCCAGCAGCTCAACTAGTGGTAACACCGGGGAGCTGTTTTTT